This T cell receptor beta chain was recorded in a study of T-cell memory formation after mild COVID-19. TCRdb itself ran the 5' RACE reads through MiXCR, one entry per CDR3 protein. Of under 450,000 distinct CDR3 sequences listed, more than 20% are singletons. V lost 2 bases and J 6 bases, leaving 12 bases between the germline ends. CDR1 is GTSNPN and CDR2 is SVGIG in the germline V gene (reference sequence). This CDR3 spans 13 amino acids. The TCR sequence derives from a man between 18 and 35 years old who had mild COVID-19 (a few samples of this study predate the infection). Cell type and time point are not known. J is TRBJ2-3 and V is TRBV30; D gene uncertain. Material for sequencing was PBMCs or a T cell subset sorted from them (not recorded which). CDR3 sequence (DNA): TGTGCCTGGAGTCCCAACGCTGGGGATACGCAGTATTTT. Its translation: CAWSPNAGDTQYF.